These 6 T cell receptor beta chains originate from one sample sequenced in a study of T cells in Graves' hyperthyroidism and ophthalmopathy. RNA transcripts served as the template for amplifying TCR beta CDR3 regions. HTBI primers were used for first-round RT-PCR of the TCR CDR3. Using its own MiXCR run on the multiplex PCR reads, TCRdb lists one record per CDR3 protein. The repertoire holds about 690,000 distinct CDR3 sequences, with 17% as singletons. Sample: blood. The source is a man aged 50 to 60 with Graves' hyperthyroidism.

The CDR3 DNA sequence: TGCGCCAGCAGCTTGGCCGGGGCGGAGCCCAGTACCTTC. This encodes CASSLAGAEPSTF. The chain employs TRBV5-1 and TRBJ1-2, with D perhaps matching TRBD1 (5 bases). The CDR3 runs 13 residues. Germline CDR1 is SGHRS and CDR2 is YFSETQ. The V gene lost 0 bases and the J gene lost 14 bases, with 17 bases spanning the gap.

The chain recombines TRBV3-1 with TRBJ1-5; no clear D. Per germline, CDR1 LGHDT and CDR2 YNNKEL (reference sequence). The CDR3 consists of 15 residues. Trimming pared 1 base from V and 3 bases from J, leaving 10 bases between. This CDR3 is CASSQGRTANQPQHF. CDR3 DNA sequence: TGTGCCAGCAGCCAAGGTCGTACAGCCAATCAGCCCCAGCATTTT.

This chain links TRBV6-1 with TRBJ2-1; 12 bases line up with TRBD2. J gave up 12 bases and V 5 bases, and 5 bases lay outside the gene matches. The germline CDR1 and CDR2 sequences are MNHNS and SASEGT. There are 13 residues in the CDR3. In DNA form, the CDR3 reads TGTGCCAGCAGTTCGACTAGCGGGAGCTTGCAGTTCTTC. It translates to CASSSTSGSLQFF.

The chain combines TRBV27 with TRBJ2-3; D call uncertain. The V gene lost 5 bases and the J gene lost 5 bases, with 14 bases spanning the gap. This CDR3 has 14 amino acids. Germline loops: CDR1 MNHEY, CDR2 SMNVEV (reference sequence). The CDR3 DNA is TGTGCCAGCAGTAGGGATTTTACTGGAGATACGCAGTATTTT. Its translation is CASSRDFTGDTQYF.

The V gene is TRBV6-2 or TRBV6-3, the J gene TRBJ1-1, with a possible D match to TRBD1 (5 bases). This CDR3 has 16 residues. V lost 2 bases to trimming and J lost 0 bases, with 13 bases between them. CDR1 MNHEY and CDR2 SVGEGT come from the germline V gene. Here the CDR3 reads CASSYDSGSMNTEAFF. The CDR3 bases are TGTGCCAGCAGTTACGATTCAGGGTCCATGAACACTGAAGCTTTCTTT.

This clonotype was picked up a small number of times. The CDR3 DNA is TGTGCCAGCTCACCGCAGGGAACAACTAATGAAAAACTGTTTTTT. This codes for CASSPQGTTNEKLFF. The chain uses TRBV18 and TRBJ1-4, with a tentative D call TRBD1 (5 bases). Germline V gives CDR1 KGHSH, CDR2 LQKENI. V was shortened by 3 bases and J by 0 bases, with 8 bases between the two germline ends. CDR3 length: 15 residues.